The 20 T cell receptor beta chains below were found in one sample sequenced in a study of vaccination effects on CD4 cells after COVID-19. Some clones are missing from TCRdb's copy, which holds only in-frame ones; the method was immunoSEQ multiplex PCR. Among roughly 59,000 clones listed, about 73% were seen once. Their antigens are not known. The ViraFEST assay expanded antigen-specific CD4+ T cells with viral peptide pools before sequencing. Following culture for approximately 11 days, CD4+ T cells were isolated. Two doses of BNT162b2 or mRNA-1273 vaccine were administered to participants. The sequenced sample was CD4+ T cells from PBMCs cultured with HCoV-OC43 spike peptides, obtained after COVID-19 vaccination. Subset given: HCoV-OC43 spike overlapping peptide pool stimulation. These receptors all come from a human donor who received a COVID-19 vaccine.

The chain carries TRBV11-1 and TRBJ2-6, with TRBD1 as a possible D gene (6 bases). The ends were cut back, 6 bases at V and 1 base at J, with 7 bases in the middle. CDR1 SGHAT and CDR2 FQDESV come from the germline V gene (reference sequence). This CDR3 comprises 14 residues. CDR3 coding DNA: TGTGCCAGCAGTACAGGGTCTGGGGCCAACGTCCTGACTTTC. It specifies CASSTGSGANVLTF.

CDR3: CASSRVTDTQYF. DNA for the CDR3: TGTGCCAGCAGCCGAGTTACAGATACGCAGTATTTT. V usage is TRBV3-1 (or the pseudogene TRBV3-2) and J usage is TRBJ2-3, with unresolved D. The CDR3 totals 12 residues. The germline CDR1 and CDR2 sequences are LGHDT and YNNKEL (reference sequence). The V gene lost 4 bases and the J gene lost 3 bases, with 5 bases spanning the gap.

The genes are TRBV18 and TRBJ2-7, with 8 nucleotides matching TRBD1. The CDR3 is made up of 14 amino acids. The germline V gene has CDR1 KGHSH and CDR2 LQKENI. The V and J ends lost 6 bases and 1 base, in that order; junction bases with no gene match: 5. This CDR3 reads CASSQGQASYEQYV. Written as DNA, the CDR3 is TGTGCCAGCTCGCAGGGACAGGCTTCCTACGAGCAGTACGTC.

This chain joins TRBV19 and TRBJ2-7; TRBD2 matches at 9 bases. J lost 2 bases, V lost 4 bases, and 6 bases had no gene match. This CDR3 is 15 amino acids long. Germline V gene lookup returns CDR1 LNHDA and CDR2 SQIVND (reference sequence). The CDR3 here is CASSRSGGPTYEQYV. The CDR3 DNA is TGTGCCAGTAGTAGAAGCGGGGGGCCTACCTACGAGCAGTACGTC.

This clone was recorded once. The CDR3 coding sequence is TGCGCCAGCAGCTCATTCAAAACTCCGGGACAGCTGGGGGTCACTGAAGCTTTCTTT. Translating gives CASSSFKTPGQLGVTEAFF. J is TRBJ1-1 and V is TRBV5-1; 7 bases agree with TRBD1. J gave up 4 bases and V 3 bases, and 21 bases lay outside the gene matches. CDR3 length: 19 residues. Per the germline V gene, CDR1 is SGHRS and CDR2 is YFSETQ.

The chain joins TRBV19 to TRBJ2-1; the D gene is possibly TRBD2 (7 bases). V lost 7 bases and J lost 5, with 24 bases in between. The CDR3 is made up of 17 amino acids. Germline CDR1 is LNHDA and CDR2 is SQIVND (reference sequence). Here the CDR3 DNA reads TGTGCCAGTACCCCCCGGTGGGGGGCGGGGGCCAACAATGAGCAGTTCTTC. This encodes CASTPRWGAGANNEQFF.

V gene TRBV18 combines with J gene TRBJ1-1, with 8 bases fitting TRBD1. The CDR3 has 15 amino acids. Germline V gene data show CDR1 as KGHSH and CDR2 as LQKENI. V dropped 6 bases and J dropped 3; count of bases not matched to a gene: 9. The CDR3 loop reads CASSQMDRADTEAFF. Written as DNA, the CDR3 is TGTGCCAGCTCCCAGATGGACAGGGCGGACACTGAAGCTTTCTTT.

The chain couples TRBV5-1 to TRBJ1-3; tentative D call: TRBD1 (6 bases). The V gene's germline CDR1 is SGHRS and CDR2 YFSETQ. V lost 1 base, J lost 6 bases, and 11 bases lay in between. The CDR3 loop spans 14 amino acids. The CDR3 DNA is TGCGCCAGCAGCTTGCTAGGGGGTGAAAACACCATATATTTT. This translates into CASSLLGGENTIYF. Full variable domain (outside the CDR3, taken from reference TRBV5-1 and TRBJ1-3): KAGVTQTPRYLIKTRGQQVTLSCSPISGHRSVSWYQQTPGQGLQFLFEYFSETQRNKGNFPGRFSGRQFSNSRSEMNVSTLELGDSALYLCASSLLGGENTIYFGEGSWLTVV.

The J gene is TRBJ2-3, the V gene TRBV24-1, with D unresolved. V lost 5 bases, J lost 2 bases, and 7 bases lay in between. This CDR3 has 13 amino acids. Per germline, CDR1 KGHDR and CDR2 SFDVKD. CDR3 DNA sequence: TGTGCCACCAGTGGGCAGCACACAGATACGCAGTATTTT. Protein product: CATSGQHTDTQYF.

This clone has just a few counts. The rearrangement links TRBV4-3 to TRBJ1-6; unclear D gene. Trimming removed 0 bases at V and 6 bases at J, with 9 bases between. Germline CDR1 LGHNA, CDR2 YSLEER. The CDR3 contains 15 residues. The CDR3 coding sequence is TGCGCCAGCAGCCAAGATTCAAAGATTAATTCACCCCTCCACTTT. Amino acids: CASSQDSKINSPLHF.

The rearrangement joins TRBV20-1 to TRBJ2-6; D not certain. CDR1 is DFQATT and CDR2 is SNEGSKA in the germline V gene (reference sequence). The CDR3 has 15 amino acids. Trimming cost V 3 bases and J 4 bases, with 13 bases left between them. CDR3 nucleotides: TGCAGTGCTAGTTTGGGGAATACAGGGGCCAACGTCCTGACTTTC. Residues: CSASLGNTGANVLTF.

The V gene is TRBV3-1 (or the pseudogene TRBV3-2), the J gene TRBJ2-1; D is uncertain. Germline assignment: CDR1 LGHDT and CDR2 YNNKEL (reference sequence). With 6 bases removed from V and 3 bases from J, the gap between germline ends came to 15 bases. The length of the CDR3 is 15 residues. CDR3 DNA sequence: TGTGCCAGCAGTCAGAACTCAGAAGACTACAATGAGCAGTTCTTC. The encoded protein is CASSQNSEDYNEQFF.

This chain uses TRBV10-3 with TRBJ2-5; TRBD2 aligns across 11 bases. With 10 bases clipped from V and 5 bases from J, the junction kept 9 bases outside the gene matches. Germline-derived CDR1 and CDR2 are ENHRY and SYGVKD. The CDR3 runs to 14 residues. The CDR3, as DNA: TGTGCCACTCGCCTTAGCGGGGGGGCGGAGACCCAGTACTTC. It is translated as CATRLSGGAETQYF.

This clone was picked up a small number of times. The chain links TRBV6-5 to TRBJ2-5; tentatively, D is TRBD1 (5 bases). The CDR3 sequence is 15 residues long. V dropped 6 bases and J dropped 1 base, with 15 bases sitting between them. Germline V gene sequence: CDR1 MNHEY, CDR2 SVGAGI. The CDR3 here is CASSPQQGSQETQYF. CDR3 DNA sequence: TGTGCCAGCAGCCCACAGCAGGGATCCCAAGAGACCCAGTACTTC.

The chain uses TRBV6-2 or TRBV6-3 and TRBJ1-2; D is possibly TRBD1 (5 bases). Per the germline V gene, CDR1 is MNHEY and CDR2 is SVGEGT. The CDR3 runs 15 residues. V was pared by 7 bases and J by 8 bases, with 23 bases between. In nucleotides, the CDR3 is TGTGCCAGCAACCCTTCGGCGGGACCCTCAAGGGGCTACACCTTC. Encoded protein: CASNPSAGPSRGYTF.

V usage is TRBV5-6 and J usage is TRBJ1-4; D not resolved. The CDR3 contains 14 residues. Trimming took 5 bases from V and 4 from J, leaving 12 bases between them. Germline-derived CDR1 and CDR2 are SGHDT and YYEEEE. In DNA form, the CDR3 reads TGTGCCAGCAGGTTGAGAGGGAGTAATGAAAAACTGTTTTTT. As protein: CASRLRGSNEKLFF.

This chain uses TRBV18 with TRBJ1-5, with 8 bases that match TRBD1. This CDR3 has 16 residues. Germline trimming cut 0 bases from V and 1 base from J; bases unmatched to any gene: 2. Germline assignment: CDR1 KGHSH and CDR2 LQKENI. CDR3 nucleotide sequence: TGTGCCAGCTCACCACCGGGACAGGCGAGCAATCAGCCCCAGCATTTT. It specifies CASSPPGQASNQPQHF.

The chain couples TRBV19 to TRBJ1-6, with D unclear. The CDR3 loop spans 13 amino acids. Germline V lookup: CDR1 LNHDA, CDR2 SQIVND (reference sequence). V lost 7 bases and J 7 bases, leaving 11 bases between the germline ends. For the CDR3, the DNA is TGTGCCAGTAATCCGGGTCGAAATTCACCCCTCCACTTT. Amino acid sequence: CASNPGRNSPLHF.

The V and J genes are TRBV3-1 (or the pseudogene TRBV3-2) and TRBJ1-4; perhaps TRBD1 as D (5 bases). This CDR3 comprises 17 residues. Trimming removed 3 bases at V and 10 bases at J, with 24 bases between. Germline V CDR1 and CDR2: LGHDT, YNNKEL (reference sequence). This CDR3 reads CASSHWSASWGFGKLFF. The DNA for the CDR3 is TGTGCCAGCAGCCATTGGTCGGCTTCCTGGGGCTTCGGAAAACTGTTTTTT.

CDR3 in DNA: TGTGCCAGCAGTCCCTATGGACAGGGAGGCTACGAGCAGTACGTC. It encodes CASSPYGQGGYEQYV. The V and J genes are TRBV6-5 and TRBJ2-7; 8 nucleotides align to TRBD1. Germline values: CDR1 MNHEY, CDR2 SVGAGI. The trim removed 5 bases at V and 3 bases at J, leaving 9 bases unmatched. This CDR3 is built from 15 residues.